These T cell receptor beta chains were read from a single sample in a study of T cell repertoires in cytomegalovirus infection. Antigens for these TCRs are unknown. TCRdb re-called the reads with MiXCR, one entry per CDR3 protein. The data show about half a million distinct CDR3 sequences, 30% to 40% seen once. The material sequenced was cultured PBMCs, taken from culture after CMV antigen stimulation. The source is a human donor in good health (CMV status not recorded). Some clones in this sample may be carry-over from other donors' samples. CDR3s leave out the opening cysteine and the closing phenylalanine or tryptophan.

>TRBV7-8|TRBJ2-2
ASSLGGRSNTGELF
>TRBV4-3|TRBJ2-7
ASSQDLTGQGTYEQY
>TRBV15|TRBJ2-7
ATSREGTGTYEQY
>TRBV5-1|TRBJ2-7
ASSSTGFYEQY
>TRBV29-1|TRBJ1-2
SVPVDRGGGYT
>TRBV7-2|TRBJ1-5
ASSLVRGLGQPQH
>TRBV19|TRBJ2-2
ASSRTGWPGELF
>TRBV24-1|TRBJ1-2
ATSDLNRAYGYT
>TRBV10-3|TRBJ2-1
AITPGSSYNEQF
>TRBV20-1|TRBJ2-7
SASGVAGVDEQY
>TRBV7-2|TRBJ2-7
ASSPTSLVYEQY
>TRBV7-2|TRBJ1-1
ASSIGQVNTEAF
>TRBV24-1|TRBJ1-2
ATADRTYGYT
>TRBV28|TRBJ2-1
ASSGRTAYNEQF
>TRBV7-2|TRBJ2-4
ASSRAPRAGGHPAKNIQY
>TRBV29-1|TRBJ2-2
SVVRGLTGELF
>TRBV6-4|TRBJ2-1
ASSAIAGGYNEQF
>TRBV19|TRBJ2-2
ASSGPTGELF
>TRBV7-2|TRBJ2-2
ASSFAGLNTGELF
>TRBV7-8|TRBJ2-5
ASSQYNQGGETQY
>TRBV7-2|TRBJ2-1
ASSYRGISAEQF
>TRBV11-2|TRBJ1-1
ASSTQPNTEAF
>TRBV5-5|TRBJ2-2
ASSLGGLASGELF
>TRBV28|TRBJ2-5
ASSRFGGHQETQY
>TRBV9|TRBJ2-2
ASSVGPQKVLF
>TRBV19|TRBJ2-2
ASSIGGQYTGELF
>TRBV7-8|TRBJ2-7
ASSLVGGTGIRYEQY
>TRBV6-6|TRBJ1-5
ASSYFTVGRGQPQH
>TRBV6-2/TRBV6-3|TRBJ1-5
ASSYSTLQPQH
>TRBV28|TRBJ1-1
ASGKVQVTEAF
>TRBV27|TRBJ2-1
ASSLEREFYNEQF
>TRBV7-2|TRBJ1-2
ASSRLLRFGYT
>TRBV7-3|TRBJ2-1
ASSLFPPSGGLNEQF
>TRBV27|TRBJ1-2
ASSFGRSLDRVRYGYT
>TRBV29-1|TRBJ2-1
SVWDPQKGEQF
>TRBV9|TRBJ1-2
ASSAGSGTGVGYT
>TRBV20-1|TRBJ1-1
SASEAGEVTEAF
>TRBV18|TRBJ2-2
ASSRPGLAIADTGELF